There are many counts of the clone carrying this TCR beta chain. Antigen: not known. The data were obtained in a study of T cells in Graves' hyperthyroidism and ophthalmopathy. Background on the study: Peripheral blood was taken when the disease was first diagnosed, before any treatment began. Study-level points and caveats: A model using 13 V-J features told ophthalmopathy apart from stable hyperthyroidism. Most thyroid clonotypes with frequency above 0.001 were detected in blood.

RNA transcripts gave rise to amplified TCR beta CDR3 regions. HTBI primers were employed in a first-round RT-PCR of the TCR CDR3. TCRdb passed the multiplex PCR reads through MiXCR, listing each CDR3 protein once. The profile covers approximately 420,000 distinct CDR3 sequences, with roughly an eighth appearing a single time and about 5% taken by the ten largest. The CDR3 loop spans 17 amino acids. Germline-derived CDR1 and CDR2 are DFQATT and SNEGSKA (reference sequence). After removal of 1 base from V and 3 bases from J, the junction contained 12 bases not matched to a gene. The gene calls are TRBV20-1 and TRBJ2-1, with TRBD2 matching over 7 bases. The receptor's source is a woman under 30 with Graves' hyperthyroidism. The material sequenced was blood. In nucleotides, the CDR3 is TGCAGTGCTAGAGGTCCGACTTCCTGGGAGGGCTACAATGAGCAGTTCTTC. Protein sequence: CSARGPTSWEGYNEQFF.